This T cell receptor (beta chain) is drawn from a study of T cell responses to AZD1222 COVID-19 vaccine. Measured with immunoSEQ multiplex PCR; TCRdb has only the in-frame clones, and not every one. The sample lists some 150,000 clones, approximately 94% seen once, with approximately 9% in the top ten. V was trimmed by 5 bases and J by 2 bases, leaving 14 bases between them. Germline-derived CDR1 and CDR2 are SGHAT and FQNNGV. There are 15 residues in the CDR3. The sequencing here drew on peripheral blood, taken on day 0 of AZD1222 vaccination. V is TRBV11-2 and J is TRBJ2-3; D is undetermined. The TCR sequence derives from an adult in good health. The CDR3 DNA sequence: TGTGCCAGCAGCCGCGAGGTTAGTCCCACAGATACGCAGTATTTT. Translating it yields CASSREVSPTDTQYF.